This T cell receptor (beta chain) was identified in a study of shared clonotypes between healthy human individuals. For this clone: Its target is not known.

Study outcomes and limitations: It was the non-shared clonotypes that had lower generation probabilities than clonotypes shared by all four donors.

Some clones are missing from TCRdb's copy, which holds only in-frame ones; the method was immunoSEQ multiplex PCR. The sample has roughly 640,000 clones, approximately 97% seen once; the top ten hold less than 0.065%. Sequenced sample: naive CD4+ T cells sorted from blood. Described subset: CD45RA+ positively selected. The source is a woman aged 25 to 39 in good health.

This CDR3 is CASSEGANVLTF. DNA of the CDR3: TGCGCCAGCAGTGAGGGGGCCAACGTCCTGACTTTC. The chain couples TRBV10-1 to TRBJ2-6; D is undetermined. Trimming took 2 bases from V and 4 from J, leaving 0 bases between them. This CDR3 region has 12 residues. CDR1 and CDR2 (germline): WNHNN, SYGVQD (reference sequence).